Below, 26 T cell receptor beta chains from the same sample are listed, as sequenced in a study of blood T cells in healthy people across ages. Alongside a J-beta primer mix, a sample-barcoded 5' primer served in a second PCR lasting 7 to 11 cycles. TCRdb re-derived calls from the 5' RACE reads in MiXCR, one entry per CDR3 protein. The sample lists over a million distinct CDR3 sequences; roughly 45% were seen once. Source material: blood. The receptor source for this set is a woman aged 55 to 70 in good health.

The chain uses TRBV27 and TRBJ2-1, with TRBD1 as a possible D gene (6 bases). Germline CDR1 and CDR2: MNHEY and SMNVEV (reference sequence). The CDR3 has 15 amino acids. The germline V and J ends were trimmed by 4 bases and 10 bases, with 20 bases remaining between them. CDR3 in amino acids: CASSSLGTTVGEQFF. In DNA form, the CDR3 reads TGTGCCAGCAGTTCGCTAGGGACAACGGTGGGAGAGCAGTTCTTC.

This clonotype was counted a few times. The chain joins TRBV5-1 to TRBJ2-7; D might be TRBD1 (5 bases). Between the trimmed V and J ends, which lost 5 bases and 0 bases, there was a span of 12 bases. Germline lookup yields CDR1 SGHRS and CDR2 YFSETQ. The CDR3 is 14 residues long. The CDR3 here is CASRTTETSYEQYF. CDR3 in DNA: TGCGCCAGCAGGACGACAGAAACCTCCTACGAGCAGTACTTC.

The chain recombines TRBV21-1 with TRBJ2-3; the D segment call TRBD1 is taken from the table without a DNA check. TRBV21-1 is classified as a pseudogene. The CDR3 is 17 residues long. CDR3 nucleotides: TGTGCCAGCACCCTAGGGGGGACTGTCACTAGCACAGATACGCAGTATTTT. Amino acid sequence: CASTLGGTVTSTDTQYF.

The genes are TRBV10-3 and TRBJ2-6; no reliable D call. Per the germline V gene, CDR1 is ENHRY and CDR2 is SYGVKD. The CDR3 spans 15 residues. The V gene lost 3 bases and the J gene lost 0 bases, with 6 bases spanning the gap. This CDR3 is CAISETPSGANVLTF. Written as DNA, the CDR3 is TGTGCCATCAGTGAAACTCCCTCTGGGGCCAACGTCCTGACTTTC.

The V call is TRBV27, the J call TRBJ2-1; 9 bases line up with TRBD2. Germline V gives CDR1 MNHEY, CDR2 SMNVEV (reference sequence). The CDR3 extends over 16 amino acids. With 3 bases clipped from V and 10 bases from J, the junction kept 13 bases outside the gene matches. The DNA of the CDR3 is TGTGCCAGCAGTTTTAGGCGGCTAGCGGGATTATGGGAGCAGTTCTTC. Amino acid sequence: CASSFRRLAGLWEQFF.

This clonotype was observed a few times. This chain links TRBV7-9 with TRBJ2-4; D is perhaps TRBD2 (6 bases). The J call may be in error: the DNA end matches TRBJ2-7 better. CDR1 SEHNR and CDR2 FQNEAQ come from the germline V gene (reference sequence). The CDR3 consists of 14 residues. The CDR3 DNA sequence: TGTGCCAGCAGCCAAACTACGCGGGACTACGAGCAGTACTTC. Translating it yields CASSQTTRDYEQYF.

This clonotype was found many times. The chain couples TRBV7-9 to TRBJ2-7; 10 bases map to TRBD1. Germline CDR1 is SEHNR and CDR2 is FQNEAQ (reference sequence). The trim removed 5 bases at V and 4 bases at J, leaving 8 bases unmatched. The CDR3 sequence is 15 residues long. DNA of the CDR3: TGTGCCAGCAGCCTCCGGGACAGGGGAACGTACGAGCAGTACTTC. Amino acids: CASSLRDRGTYEQYF.

The chain couples TRBV6-5 to TRBJ1-5, with unresolved D. Germline V gene data show CDR1 as MNHEY and CDR2 as SVGAGI. V was shortened by 0 bases and J by 1 base, with 7 bases between the two germline ends. The CDR3 totals 15 residues. The CDR3 reads CASSYSQQSNQPQHF. CDR3 nucleotide sequence: TGTGCCAGCAGTTACTCGCAGCAGAGCAATCAGCCCCAGCATTTT.

This clonotype occurred a few times. The chain couples TRBV6-1 to TRBJ1-2; no firm D call. Trimming stripped 6 bases from V and 4 bases from J, with 27 bases between. The CDR3 covers 18 residues. Per germline, CDR1 MNHNS and CDR2 SASEGT. The CDR3 protein is CASSSSWESTPAPYGYTF. Here the CDR3 DNA reads TGTGCCAGCAGCTCGAGCTGGGAATCCACCCCCGCGCCCTATGGCTACACCTTC.

The CDR3 protein is CASSETPGYTDTQYF. The CDR3 coding sequence is TGTGCCAGCAGCGAAACCCCAGGGTACACAGATACGCAGTATTTT. This chain uses TRBV6-5 with TRBJ2-3; D may be TRBD1 (5 bases). V was cut by 6 bases and J by 2 bases, with 15 bases left in between. The CDR3 consists of 15 residues. Germline CDR1 is MNHEY and CDR2 is SVGAGI.

The chain uses TRBV1 and TRBJ2-4; the table's D call TRBD2 went unverified against the DNA. TRBV1 is a pseudogene locus. This CDR3 is 16 amino acids long. The CDR3 DNA reads as TGCACCAGCAGCCAAGTCTCTAGCGGGAGGGGCCGGGAGCAGTACTTC. Translating it yields CTSSQVSSGRGREQYF.

V gene TRBV7-9 combines with J gene TRBJ2-5, with 7 positions matching TRBD1. V was pared by 5 bases and J by 4 bases, with 7 bases of the junction left unmatched. The CDR3 spans 14 residues. The germline gives CDR1 SEHNR, CDR2 FQNEAQ (reference sequence). CDR3 in DNA: TGTGCCAGCAGCGTAATGACAGGGCCAGAGACCCAGTACTTC. This encodes CASSVMTGPETQYF.

This clonotype has only a few counts. The V call is TRBV6-1, the J call TRBJ2-5; weak D call: TRBD2 (6 bases). With the DNA end fitting TRBJ2-7 better, the J assignment may be wrong. Germline V gene sequence: CDR1 MNHNS, CDR2 SASEGT. The CDR3 runs 17 residues. CDR3 nucleotides: TGTGCCAGCAGCCCTCTTATCGCGGCGGGGTTCAGGCACGAGCAGTACTTC. Translating it yields CASSPLIAAGFRHEQYF.

This clonotype was seen a handful of times. V usage is TRBV20-1 and J usage is TRBJ2-7; no firm D call. The tail of the sequence fits TRBJ2-5 better, so the J call may be wrong. The CDR3 consists of 13 residues. Per germline, CDR1 DFQATT and CDR2 SNEGSKA (reference sequence). CDR3 bases: TGCAGTGCTAGAGTAATGGGGTGGGAGACCCAGTACTTC. Amino acids: CSARVMGWETQYF.

In regard to this clonotype: This may stem from a read error, because a much larger clone lies one nucleotide away. The chain employs TRBV7-2 and TRBJ2-7; 9 nucleotides align to TRBD2. CDR3 length: 16 amino acids. With V trimmed by 4 bases and J by 7 bases, 14 bases remained unmatched. Per germline, CDR1 SGHTA and CDR2 FQGNSA. The CDR3 nucleotides read TGTGCCAGCAGCTCAACTGGGGGACTAGCCCTATATGAGCAGTACTTC. Amino acid sequence: CASSSTGGLALYEQYF. Variable domain in full (rest from reference TRBV7-2 and TRBJ2-7): GAGVSQSPSNKVTEKGKDVELRCDPISGHTALYWYRQSLGQGLEFLIYFQGNSAPDKSGLPSDRFSAERTGGSVSTLTIQRTQQEDSAVYLCASSSTGGLALYEQYFGPGTRLTVT.

This clonotype has just a few counts. The chain is built from TRBV10-3 and TRBJ2-5; tentatively, D is TRBD2 (6 bases). V lost 2 bases and J 3 bases, leaving 10 bases between the germline ends. Germline V gene data show CDR1 as ENHRY and CDR2 as SYGVKD. This CDR3 spans 14 amino acids. CDR3 DNA: TGTGCCATCAGTGAGGGGAGGAGAAAAGAGACCCAGTACTTC. It is translated as CAISEGRRKETQYF.

This clonotype turned up a few times. V usage is TRBV27 and J usage is TRBJ2-3; possible D gene TRBD2, 6 bases. V lost 10 bases to trimming and J lost 1 base, with 15 bases between them. This CDR3 region has 14 residues. Germline V CDR1 and CDR2: MNHEY, SMNVEV (reference sequence). CDR3 in DNA: TGTGCCACCCGGAGGGGCGCTGGCACAGATACGCAGTATTTT. Protein product: CATRRGAGTDTQYF.

This rearrangement joins TRBV10-3 to TRBJ2-7, with TRBD2 matching 9 bases. The CDR3 has 15 residues. J was trimmed by 1 base and V by 6 bases; bases with no gene match: 7. Germline V lookup: CDR1 ENHRY, CDR2 SYGVKD. CDR3 coding DNA: TGTGCCATCAGCCCGACTAGCGGTCTATCCTACGAGCAGTACTTC. Amino acid sequence: CAISPTSGLSYEQYF.

CDR3 nucleotide sequence: TGTGCCAGCAGCCAAGCCGCGACAGGGCCCGGCACAGATACGCAGTATTTT. It is translated as CASSQAATGPGTDTQYF. The chain combines TRBV14 with TRBJ2-3; 7 positions agree with TRBD1. Trimming took 1 base from V and 1 from J; bases not matched to a gene: 8. The germline V gene has CDR1 SGHDN and CDR2 FVKESK. The CDR3 runs to 17 residues.

The chain has TRBV10-2 and TRBJ2-1; the D is unclear. The CDR3 loop spans 12 amino acids. Trimming left V 4 bases short and J 5 bases short, with 6 bases between. Germline values: CDR1 WSHSY, CDR2 SAAADI. In DNA, the CDR3 is TGCGCCAGCAGTGTCCAGGACAATGAGCAGTTCTTC. It yields the protein CASSVQDNEQFF.

Only one count was recorded for this clonotype. The V and J genes are TRBV21-1 and TRBJ2-4; whether TRBD1, the table's D call, matches the DNA was not checked. The J call may be mistaken, given a closer DNA end match to TRBJ2-7. TRBV21-1 is assigned pseudogene status. This CDR3 has 13 residues. This chain's CDR3 is CASSDRGKYEQYF. Written as DNA, the CDR3 is TGTGCCAGCAGCGACAGGGGAAAATACGAGCAGTACTTC.

The V and J genes are TRBV6-5 and TRBJ1-6, with D maybe TRBD1 (6 bases). Germline CDR1 reads MNHEY; CDR2 reads SVGAGI. CDR3 length: 15 residues. The germline V and J ends were trimmed by 2 bases and 5 bases, with 10 bases remaining between them. This CDR3 is CASSYEGTNNSPLHF. CDR3 DNA: TGTGCCAGCAGTTACGAGGGGACAAATAATTCACCCCTCCACTTT.

This chain connects TRBV6-2 or TRBV6-3 to TRBJ2-3; 11 bases agree with TRBD2. Germline CDR1 reads MNHEY; CDR2 reads SVGEGT. CDR3 length: 15 residues. Trimming cost V 3 bases and J 6 bases; bases outside gene matches: 5. For the CDR3, the DNA is TGTGCCAGCAGTTATACGACTAGCGGGATGGATACGCAGTATTTT. This sequence encodes CASSYTTSGMDTQYF.

This clonotype was seen at least ten times. The CDR3 protein is CASSLVAGTETQYF. Here the CDR3 DNA reads TGTGCCAGCAGCTTGGTAGCGGGAACAGAGACCCAGTACTTC. This chain connects TRBV7-2 to TRBJ2-5; TRBD2 agrees at 8 bases. This CDR3 has 14 residues. CDR1 is SGHTA and CDR2 is FQGNSA in the germline V gene. V lost 3 bases, J lost 4 bases, and 4 bases stayed unmatched.

The V and J genes are TRBV3-1 and TRBJ2-3; D is undetermined. The CDR3 has 15 residues. Per germline, CDR1 LGHDT and CDR2 YNNKEL (reference sequence). Trimming left V 2 bases short and J 4 bases short, with 13 bases between. The CDR3 bases are TGTGCCAGCAGCCAATTTCCAACCGTTGCAGATACGCAGTATTTT. Translating it yields CASSQFPTVADTQYF.

The chain employs TRBV20-1 and TRBJ2-1, with TRBD2 matching over 7 bases. Germline loops: CDR1 DFQATT, CDR2 SNEGSKA (reference sequence). This CDR3 comprises 14 residues. V trimming: 4 bases; J trimming: 6 bases; junction bases outside the gene matches: 9. The CDR3, as DNA: TGCAGTGCTAAACTAGCGAGAGTACTCAATGAGCAGTTCTTC. This encodes CSAKLARVLNEQFF.